The rows below give T cell receptor beta chains drawn from one sample of a study of identical twins. One entry per CDR3 protein, called by TCRdb with MiXCR from the 5' RACE reads. This table has more than 1.5 million distinct CDR3 sequences, under 35% appearing once. The sequenced sample consisted of cord blood. These receptors were taken from a newborn girl in good health. The conserved cysteine and the conserved F or W are not part of the CDR3 here. Fields, in order: V gene, CDR3 protein.

TRBV20-1 | SATGGEDGYT
TRBV7-9 | ASGPTGPGELF
TRBV9 | ASSVGGSSYNSPLH
TRBV20-1 | SASTGTPNTGELF
TRBV4-1 | ASSQLTSSYNEQF
TRBV29-1 | SVTGVNTEAF
TRBV12-3/TRBV12-4 | ASRHYRGDTQY
TRBV6-6 | ASSYFPGDSNQPQH
TRBV2 | ASSERTSDPLYNEQF
TRBV29-1 | SVAVRAIGAQY
TRBV2 | ASTGDIDTEAF
TRBV7-9 | ASSYSGSPDTQY
TRBV6-5 | ASSYATGNNSPLH
TRBV6-1 | ASSARSGGQETQY
TRBV3-1 | ASSQRGEETQY
TRBV7-2 | ASSLGVGGYYNEQF
TRBV4-2 | ASSQDSGPGGDEAF
TRBV3-1 | ASSYKQGMGNSPLH
TRBV5-6 | ASSLGFGTLDHKETQY
TRBV3-1 | ASSQHRGVPY
TRBV9 | ASSLKAGTGSAFYGYT
TRBV10-3 | AISELTGTEAF
TRBV24-1 | ATSDFRDHQETQY
TRBV20-1 | SARDVQSSYEQY
TRBV20-1 | SAPPLAPLQTQY
TRBV28 | ASRMGEVRNIQY
TRBV7-8 | ASSLVRFLGNEQY
TRBV14 | ASSQAGMGSYEQY
TRBV5-1 | ASTTSGPSTDTQY
TRBV6-1 | ASRLFTGREQF
TRBV12-5 | ASADPAGGHGDEQF
TRBV5-1 | ASSPEREAFPDTQY
TRBV20-1 | SASRTVEKLF
TRBV4-1 | ASSQLGLANSIQY
TRBV28 | ASSPQGRGLHEQY
TRBV5-6 | ASSVKTGGSLSGNTIY
TRBV7-2 | ASSPGTYYEQF
TRBV6-2/TRBV6-3 | ASSYSKGTGANVLT
TRBV10-2 | ASSSGRIENEQY
TRBV28 | ASWGVVIYEQY
TRBV5-8 | ASSYITGPEQY
TRBV10-3 | AISEETGGFETQY
TRBV27 | ASSSYGSAAF
TRBV28 | ASAETSGVAYNEQF
TRBV24-1 | ATSPGTGDNTEAF
TRBV6-1 | ASRTGLAGGLSYNEQF
TRBV11-2 | ASSRLTSLSYNEQY
TRBV4-1 | ASSQVALAGTKNIQY
TRBV7-9 | ASSLAPRTHEQY
TRBV20-1 | SALAGAQFSGANVLT
TRBV5-1 | ASGLDGRGATNEKLF
TRBV20-1 | SASGTVRKETQY
TRBV20-1 | SARDLGKNYGYT
TRBV20-1 | SARAGQWNTEAF
TRBV3-1 | ASSQEMFRNHYEQY
TRBV3-1 | ASSPFPTSYGYT
TRBV6-6 | ASSYSGVGAF
TRBV6-1 | ASSLSGGGWETQY
TRBV4-1 | ASSQYSGGAPETQY